The rows below give T cell receptor beta chains drawn from one sample of a study of molecular identifiers for immune sequencing clone quantification. TCRdb processed the PCR reads anew with MiXCR; each CDR3 protein has one entry. The sample carries over 300,000 distinct CDR3 sequences, under 25% recorded once. Sequenced: naive CD8+ T cells from blood, with Jurkat cell RNA spiked in. Every receptor here comes from a human donor in good health. Some libraries in this study had Jurkat cell RNA spiked in. CDR3s include the opening cysteine and the closing phenylalanine or tryptophan. The D gene is left open where the match is weak. Expanded clones get a size class; other rows say once, few or many, or leave the size out.

TGTGCCGGCAGTTCCGGGACAGCCGGGGAGCTGTTTTTT,CAGSSGTAGELFF,TRBD1,TRBV12-3/TRBV12-4,few,TRBJ2-2
TGTGCCAGCAGCCAATCCCCAGGGTGGACTGAAGCTTTCTTT,CASSQSPGWTEAFF,-,TRBV14,-,TRBJ1-1
TGCGCCAGCAGCCAAGAATGGAGGCGCTCTGGAAACACCATATATTTT,CASSQEWRRSGNTIYF,-,TRBV4-3,many,TRBJ1-3
TGTGCCAGTAGTAGCGGAGGGGTCACCGGGGAGCTGTTTTTT,CASSSGGVTGELFF,-,TRBV19,few,TRBJ2-2
TGTGCCAGCAGTCCCCTTAGCGGGGGGGCCTCCTACGAGCAGTACTTC,CASSPLSGGASYEQYF,TRBD2,TRBV6-2/TRBV6-3,once,TRBJ2-7
TGTGCCAGCAGTTTCCTTCTACTAGCGGGAAGTGAGACCCAGTACTTC,CASSFLLLAGSETQYF,TRBD2,TRBV28,many,TRBJ2-5
TGCGCCAGCAGCCCAGACAGGGCTTACACTGAAGCTTTCTTT,CASSPDRAYTEAFF,TRBD1,TRBV4-3,-,TRBJ1-1
TGTGCCAGCAGCTTGACGCGGGACAGGGGTTACGAGCAGTACTTC,CASSLTRDRGYEQYF,TRBD1,TRBV7-9,-,TRBJ2-7
TGTGCCAGCAGTTACTTGCCAGCAAAAGGGACCCAGTACTTC,CASSYLPAKGTQYF,-,TRBV6-2/TRBV6-3,-,TRBJ2-5
TGCGCCAGCAGCCAAGAAGGAAGTGGGACAGGGGGCTGCGAGCAGTACTTC,CASSQEGSGTGGCEQYF,TRBD1,TRBV4-1,-,TRBJ2-7
TGTGCCAGCAGCCTGGCGGGGGCATTCACAGATACGCAGTATTTT,CASSLAGAFTDTQYF,-,TRBV6-2/TRBV6-3,few,TRBJ2-3
TGCGCCAGCAGCCGGACTAGCGGGGGCCGCAATGAGCAGTTCTTC,CASSRTSGGRNEQFF,TRBD2,TRBV4-1,few,TRBJ2-1
TGTGCCAGCTGGGCCGATGAGATTACTGAAGCTTTCTTT,CASWADEITEAFF,-,TRBV6-5,many,TRBJ1-1
TGTGCCTGGAGTTCGGACCGCAATGAGCAGATCTTC,CAWSSDRNEQIF,-,TRBV30,-,TRBJ2-1
TGTGCCAGCAGTGACGGCAGCAATCATCCCCAGCATTTT,CASSDGSNHPQHF,-,TRBV6-4,-,TRBJ1-5
TGTGCCAGCAGTCCCTCCGCGACAGACGTAATGGGTCAGCCCCAGCATTTT,CASSPSATDVMGQPQHF,-,TRBV2,few,TRBJ1-5
TGTGCCAGCAGTTTATCGTTCAGCAGGACAGAGCAGTACTTC,CASSLSFSRTEQYF,-,TRBV27,once,TRBJ2-7
TGTGCCAGCCAGAAAAACAATAATGAGCAGTTCTTC,CASQKNNNEQFF,-,TRBV2,few,TRBJ2-1
TGTGCCAGCACTTCCGGCCCTAGAAGCGGGACCCAGTACTTC,CASTSGPRSGTQYF,-,TRBV2,-,TRBJ2-5
TGTGCCAGTAGTATTGGACGCGCCGAAGCTTTCTTT,CASSIGRAEAFF,-,TRBV19,-,TRBJ1-1
TGTGCCAGCAGCCAATACATGGGGGCCGAGCAGTACTTC,CASSQYMGAEQYF,-,TRBV3-1,few,TRBJ2-7
TGTGCCAGCAGGTGGGGGGCAGGGGTCGCAACAGATACGCAGTATTTT,CASRWGAGVATDTQYF,-,TRBV7-2,many,TRBJ2-3
TGTGCCAGTAGTAAAGTTCTTGTAGGGACAAGGAATGAAGCTTTCTTT,CASSKVLVGTRNEAFF,-,TRBV19,many,TRBJ1-1
TGTGCCAGCAGTTACTCGTCGTGGGGTTACGAGCAGTACTTC,CASSYSSWGYEQYF,-,TRBV6-6,-,TRBJ2-7
TGTGCCAGCATTCCTTCGGGCTACCAAGCAGGTGAGCAGTTCTTC,CASIPSGYQAGEQFF,-,TRBV12-3/TRBV12-4,-,TRBJ2-1
TGTGCCAGTAGTATAGCCGGGGACGGCTACTATGGCTACACCTTC,CASSIAGDGYYGYTF,-,TRBV19,many,TRBJ1-2
TGTGCCAGCAGTTTGGGGGAGACAGATACGCAGTATTTT,CASSLGETDTQYF,-,TRBV12-3/TRBV12-4,many,TRBJ2-3
TGTGCCAGCAGTGCCCTTTTCCCGACTGGGCAGGAGACCCAGTACTTC,CASSALFPTGQETQYF,-,TRBV12-3/TRBV12-4,-,TRBJ2-5
TGCAGTGCTAGAGATCGGTGGCGGGGAAGCTACGAGCAGTACTTC,CSARDRWRGSYEQYF,-,TRBV20-1,few,TRBJ2-7
TGTGCCATCAGGGGGGGACTAGCGGGTCCGTATGATGAGCAGTTCTTC,CAIRGGLAGPYDEQFF,TRBD2,TRBV10-3,-,TRBJ2-1
TGTGCCAGCAGGGGGGACAGCTCCTACGAGCAGTACTTC,CASRGDSSYEQYF,TRBD1,TRBV6-5,-,TRBJ2-7
TGTGCCAGTAGCGAAGTGCGGGCTTTAAGACATGGCTACACCTTC,CASSEVRALRHGYTF,-,TRBV19,few,TRBJ1-2
TGCAGTGCTCAACCCCCTTTATTAGCGGGAAGCACAGATGCGCAGTATTTT,CSAQPPLLAGSTDAQYF,TRBD2,TRBV20-1,-,TRBJ2-3
TGTGCCAGCAGTCTTATATTCCCCGGGGGAGACACTGAAGCTTTCTTT,CASSLIFPGGDTEAFF,-,TRBV27,few,TRBJ1-1
TGCAGCGTAATTTCGGGACGGTCCTACGAGCAGTACTTC,CSVISGRSYEQYF,-,TRBV29-1,many,TRBJ2-7
TGCAGTGCTATAGTTTGGGACAGGGACAATCAGCCCCAGCATTTT,CSAIVWDRDNQPQHF,TRBD1,TRBV20-1,few,TRBJ1-5
TGTGCCAGCAGCCAGAGGGACAGGGAGGGCATTCAGTACTTC,CASSQRDREGIQYF,TRBD1,TRBV14,once,TRBJ2-4
TGTGCCAGCAGCCCCCGGACAGGGTTGACAGATACGCAGTATTTT,CASSPRTGLTDTQYF,TRBD1,TRBV11-2,few,TRBJ2-3
TGTGCCAGCAGTACCCGAGACAGGGGGCGAGGCACAGCTACGCAGTATTTT,CASSTRDRGRGTATQYF,TRBD1,TRBV12-3/TRBV12-4,once,TRBJ2-3
TGTGCCAGCAGCTTAGAGTCACGGTCGGGGTATCATCAGCCCCAGCATTTT,CASSLESRSGYHQPQHF,-,TRBV7-2,-,TRBJ1-5
TGTGCCAGCAGCGCTTCGGTGCTATCCTCTGAAGCTTTCTTT,CASSASVLSSEAFF,-,TRBV9,many,TRBJ1-1
TGTGCCATCAGTGACCCGAGAGGGGGCCAAGAGACCCAGTACTTC,CAISDPRGGQETQYF,-,TRBV10-3,-,TRBJ2-5
TGTGCCAGCTCCGCCGGGGACTCTAAGCAAGAGACCCAGTACTTC,CASSAGDSKQETQYF,-,TRBV18,many,TRBJ2-5
TGTGCCAGCAAGTGGGGGCCCGGCGAAAATCAGCCCCAGCATTTT,CASKWGPGENQPQHF,-,TRBV27,-,TRBJ1-5
TGTGCCAGCAGCCCATCGACTAGTAAGAGCTCCTACGAGCAGTACTTC,CASSPSTSKSSYEQYF,-,TRBV5-8,few,TRBJ2-7
TGCAGCGTTGAATTCTCCGGGACAGGGGGCACCGGGGAGCTGTTTTTT,CSVEFSGTGGTGELFF,TRBD1,TRBV29-1,many,TRBJ2-2
TGTGCCAGCAGGCCCCAGGCGGGGGGTCGAAATCAGCCCCAGCATTTT,CASRPQAGGRNQPQHF,-,TRBV28,-,TRBJ1-5
TGTGCCAGCAGCTTAACTTACAGTTCCTACAATGAGCAGTTCTTC,CASSLTYSSYNEQFF,-,TRBV7-3,-,TRBJ2-1
TGTGCCAGTAGTATCGCCAGGAAGGACTACGAGCAGTACTTC,CASSIARKDYEQYF,-,TRBV19,-,TRBJ2-7
TGTGCCAGCAGCGTAGAGGGGTTTGAGCAGTTCTTC,CASSVEGFEQFF,-,TRBV9,-,TRBJ2-1
TGTGCCATCAGATTCACCGGGACAGATAATTCACCCCTCCACTTT,CAIRFTGTDNSPLHF,TRBD1,TRBV10-3,many,TRBJ1-6
TGTGCCAGTAGTATAGACGATGGGGCGCCCCAGCATTTT,CASSIDDGAPQHF,-,TRBV19,-,TRBJ1-5
TGTGCCAGCAGCTTGGACGCGGTCCCTTATCAGCCCCAGCATTTT,CASSLDAVPYQPQHF,-,TRBV7-9,many,TRBJ1-5
TGTGCCAGCAGCTTAAAGGGCTTGTCCGGGGATGAGCAGTTCTTC,CASSLKGLSGDEQFF,-,TRBV7-3,few,TRBJ2-1
TGTGCCAGCAGCCCCTACCTAGGGACTAGGTTCACAGATACGCAGTATTTT,CASSPYLGTRFTDTQYF,TRBD2,TRBV14,few,TRBJ2-3
TGTGCCAGCAGCCGGGGTTGGAGGACCGACTCCTACAATGAGCAGTTCTTC,CASSRGWRTDSYNEQFF,-,TRBV11-2,-,TRBJ2-1
TGCAGTGCTAGAGCAAATAGCGGGGTATCAGATACGCAGTATTTT,CSARANSGVSDTQYF,TRBD2,TRBV20-1,-,TRBJ2-3